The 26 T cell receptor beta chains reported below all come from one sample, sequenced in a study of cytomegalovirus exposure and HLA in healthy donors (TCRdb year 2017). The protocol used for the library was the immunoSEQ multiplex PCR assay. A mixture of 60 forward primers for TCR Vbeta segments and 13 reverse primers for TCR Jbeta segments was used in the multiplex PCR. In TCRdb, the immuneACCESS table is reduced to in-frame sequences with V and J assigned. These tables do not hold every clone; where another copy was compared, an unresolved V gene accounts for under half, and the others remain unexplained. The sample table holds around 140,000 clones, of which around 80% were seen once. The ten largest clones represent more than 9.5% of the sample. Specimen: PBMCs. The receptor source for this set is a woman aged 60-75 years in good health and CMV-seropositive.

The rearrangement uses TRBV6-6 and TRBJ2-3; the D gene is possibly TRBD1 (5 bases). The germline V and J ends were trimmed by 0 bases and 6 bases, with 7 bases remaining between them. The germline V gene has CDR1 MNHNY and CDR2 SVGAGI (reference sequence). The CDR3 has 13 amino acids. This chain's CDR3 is CASSYSQADTQYF. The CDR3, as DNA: TGTGCCAGCAGTTACTCACAGGCCGATACGCAGTATTTT.

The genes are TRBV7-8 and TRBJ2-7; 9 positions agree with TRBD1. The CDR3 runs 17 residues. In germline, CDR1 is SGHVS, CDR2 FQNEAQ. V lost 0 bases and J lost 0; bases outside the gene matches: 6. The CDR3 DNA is TGTGCCAGCAGCTTAGCCCCGGGACAGGGACTCTCCTACGAGCAGTACTTC. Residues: CASSLAPGQGLSYEQYF. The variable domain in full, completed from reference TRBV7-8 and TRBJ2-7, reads GAGVSQSPRYKVAKRGQDVALRCDPISGHVSLFWYQQALGQGPEFLTYFQNEAQLDKSGLPSDRFFAERPEGSVSTLKIQRTQQEDSAVYLCASSLAPGQGLSYEQYFGPGTRLTVT.

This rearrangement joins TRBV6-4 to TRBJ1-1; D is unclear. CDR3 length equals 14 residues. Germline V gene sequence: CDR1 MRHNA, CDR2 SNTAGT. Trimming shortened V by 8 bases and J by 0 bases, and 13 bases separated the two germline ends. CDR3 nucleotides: TGTGCCAGCGGGAGGAAATTTATGAACACTGAAGCTTTCTTT. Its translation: CASGRKFMNTEAFF.

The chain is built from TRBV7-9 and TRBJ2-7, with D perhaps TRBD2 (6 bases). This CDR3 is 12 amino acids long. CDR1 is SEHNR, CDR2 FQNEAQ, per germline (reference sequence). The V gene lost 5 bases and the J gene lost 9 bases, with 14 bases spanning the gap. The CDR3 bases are TGTGCCAGCAGCCGGGACTTTATAGGGCAGTACTTC. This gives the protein CASSRDFIGQYF.

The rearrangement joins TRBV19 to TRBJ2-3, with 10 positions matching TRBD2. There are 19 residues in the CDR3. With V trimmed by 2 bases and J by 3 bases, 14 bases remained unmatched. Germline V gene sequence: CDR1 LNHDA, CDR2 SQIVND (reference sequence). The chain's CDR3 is CASSITSPDLSGRTDTQYF. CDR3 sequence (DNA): TGTGCCAGTAGTATAACCTCTCCGGATCTTAGCGGGAGGACAGATACGCAGTATTTT.

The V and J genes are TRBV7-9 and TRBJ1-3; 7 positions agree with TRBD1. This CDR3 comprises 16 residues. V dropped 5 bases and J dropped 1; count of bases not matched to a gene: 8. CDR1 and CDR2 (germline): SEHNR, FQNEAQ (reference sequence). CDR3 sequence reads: CASSRPDRLSGNTIYF. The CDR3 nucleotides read TGTGCCAGCAGCCGCCCGGACAGGCTGTCTGGAAACACCATATATTTT.

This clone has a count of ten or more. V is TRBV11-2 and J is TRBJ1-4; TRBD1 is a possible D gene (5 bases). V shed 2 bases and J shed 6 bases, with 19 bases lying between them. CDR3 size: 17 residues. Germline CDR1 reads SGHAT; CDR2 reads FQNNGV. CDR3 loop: CASSLYDPGMSDEKLFF. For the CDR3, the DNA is TGTGCCAGCAGCTTATACGACCCAGGGATGAGTGATGAAAAACTGTTTTTT.

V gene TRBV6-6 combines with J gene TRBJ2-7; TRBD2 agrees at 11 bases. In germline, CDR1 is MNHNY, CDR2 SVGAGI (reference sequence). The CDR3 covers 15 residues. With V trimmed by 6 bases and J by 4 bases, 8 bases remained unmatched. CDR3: CASSQISGRAYEQYF. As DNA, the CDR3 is TGTGCCAGCAGCCAAATTAGCGGGAGGGCATACGAGCAGTACTTC.

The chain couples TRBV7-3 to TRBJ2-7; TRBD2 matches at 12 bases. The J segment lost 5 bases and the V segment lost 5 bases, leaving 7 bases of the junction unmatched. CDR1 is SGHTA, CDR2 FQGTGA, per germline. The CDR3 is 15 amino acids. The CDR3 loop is CASSTRTSGTNEQYF. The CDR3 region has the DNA TGTGCCAGCAGCACCCGGACTAGCGGGACCAACGAGCAGTACTTC.

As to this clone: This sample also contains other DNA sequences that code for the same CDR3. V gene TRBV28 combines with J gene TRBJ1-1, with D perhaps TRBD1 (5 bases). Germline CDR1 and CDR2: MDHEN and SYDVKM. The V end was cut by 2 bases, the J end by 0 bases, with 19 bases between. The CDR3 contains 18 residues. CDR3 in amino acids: CASSLVAGQKPMNTEAFF. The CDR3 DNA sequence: TGTGCCAGCAGTTTAGTTGCTGGACAAAAGCCGATGAACACTGAAGCTTTCTTT. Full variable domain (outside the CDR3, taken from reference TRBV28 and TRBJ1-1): DVKVTQSSRYLVKRTGEKVFLECVQDMDHENMFWYRQDPGLGLRLIYFSYDVKMKEKGDIPEGYSVSREKKERFSLILESASTNQTSMYLCASSLVAGQKPMNTEAFFGQGTRLTVV.

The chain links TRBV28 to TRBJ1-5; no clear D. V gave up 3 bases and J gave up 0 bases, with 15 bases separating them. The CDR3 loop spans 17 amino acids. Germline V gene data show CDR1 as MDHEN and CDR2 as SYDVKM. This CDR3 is CASSFPRGINSNQPQHF. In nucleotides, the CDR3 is TGTGCCAGCAGTTTCCCCAGAGGGATTAATAGCAATCAGCCCCAGCATTTT.

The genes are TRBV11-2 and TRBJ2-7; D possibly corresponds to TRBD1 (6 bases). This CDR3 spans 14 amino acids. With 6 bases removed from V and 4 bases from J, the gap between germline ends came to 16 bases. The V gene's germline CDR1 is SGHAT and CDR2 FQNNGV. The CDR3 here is CASSSTGTRYEQYF. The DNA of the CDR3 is TGTGCCAGCAGTAGTACCGGGACACGGTACGAGCAGTACTTC.

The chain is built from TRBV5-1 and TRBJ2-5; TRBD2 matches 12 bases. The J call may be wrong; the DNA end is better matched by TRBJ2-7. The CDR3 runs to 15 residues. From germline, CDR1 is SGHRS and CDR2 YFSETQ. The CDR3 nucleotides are TGCGCCAGCAGCTTGGACCTAGCGGGAGGGGACGAGCAGTACTTC. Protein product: CASSLDLAGGDEQYF.

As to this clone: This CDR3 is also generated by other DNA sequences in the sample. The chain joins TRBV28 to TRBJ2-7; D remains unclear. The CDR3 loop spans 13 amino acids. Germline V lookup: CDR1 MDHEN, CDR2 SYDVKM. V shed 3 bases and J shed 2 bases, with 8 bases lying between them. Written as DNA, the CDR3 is TGTGCCAGCAGTTTGCTTGGGCCCTACGAGCAGTACTTC. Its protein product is CASSLLGPYEQYF.

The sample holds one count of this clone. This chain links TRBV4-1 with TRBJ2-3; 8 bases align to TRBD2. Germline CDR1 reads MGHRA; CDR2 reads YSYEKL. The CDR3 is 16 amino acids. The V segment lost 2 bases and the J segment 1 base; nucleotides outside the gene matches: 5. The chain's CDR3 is CASSQRAGVRTDTQYF. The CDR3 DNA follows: TGCGCCAGCAGCCAACGAGCGGGAGTTCGCACAGATACGCAGTATTTT.

The CDR3 nucleotides are TGTGCCAGCAGTCCCTGGTCAGCGGGAGGTCGGTCCGAGCAGTACTTC. It yields the protein CASSPWSAGGRSEQYF. This chain connects TRBV27 to TRBJ2-7; 9 bases line up with TRBD2. The germline CDR1 and CDR2 sequences are MNHEY and SMNVEV (reference sequence). The CDR3 covers 16 residues. Losses at the gene ends were 5 bases for V and 6 bases for J; bases not matched to a gene: 14.

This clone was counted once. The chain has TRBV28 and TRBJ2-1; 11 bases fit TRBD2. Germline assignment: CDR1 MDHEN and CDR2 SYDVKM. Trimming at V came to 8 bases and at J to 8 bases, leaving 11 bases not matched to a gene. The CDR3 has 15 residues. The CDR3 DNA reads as TGTGCCAGCCTTAGGAGAACTAGCGGGAGCTATGAGCAGTTCTTC. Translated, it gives CASLRRTSGSYEQFF.

CDR3 sequence (DNA): TGTGCCAGCAGCCCACAACTAGCGGGAGTATGGATTAACACCGGGGAGCTGTTTTTT. Translating gives CASSPQLAGVWINTGELFF. The V gene is TRBV7-9, the J gene TRBJ2-2; TRBD2 agrees at 11 bases. Germline V gives CDR1 SEHNR, CDR2 FQNEAQ (reference sequence). This CDR3 has 19 residues. Germline trimming cut 5 bases from V and 2 bases from J; bases unmatched to any gene: 13.

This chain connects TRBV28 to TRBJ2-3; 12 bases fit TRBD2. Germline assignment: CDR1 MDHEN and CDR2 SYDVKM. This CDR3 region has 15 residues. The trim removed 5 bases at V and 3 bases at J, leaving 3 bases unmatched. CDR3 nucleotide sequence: TGTGCCAGCAGTCTAGCGGGAGGGTCGACAGATACGCAGTATTTT. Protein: CASSLAGGSTDTQYF.

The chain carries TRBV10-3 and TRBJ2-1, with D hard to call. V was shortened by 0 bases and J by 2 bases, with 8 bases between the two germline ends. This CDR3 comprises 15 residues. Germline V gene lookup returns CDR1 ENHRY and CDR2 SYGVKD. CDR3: CAISESRVTYNEQFF. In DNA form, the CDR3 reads TGTGCCATCAGTGAGTCCCGGGTAACCTACAATGAGCAGTTCTTC.

The CDR3 spells CASRPGTSGFNEQFF. CDR3 bases: TGTGCCAGCAGGCCGGGGACTAGCGGGTTCAATGAGCAGTTCTTC. The J gene is TRBJ2-1, the V gene TRBV27, with 12 bases identical to TRBD2. The CDR3 runs 15 residues. The germline V gene encodes CDR1 MNHEY and CDR2 SMNVEV (reference sequence). V was clipped by 6 bases and J by 6 bases; unmatched bases: 6.

The CDR3 coding sequence is TGTGCCAGCAGGCAGGAGGGGACCACCGGGGAGCTGTTTTTT. Translation gives CASRQEGTTGELFF. The chain uses TRBV6-1 and TRBJ2-2; D perhaps matches TRBD2 (6 bases). CDR3 length equals 14 residues. The V gene's germline CDR1 is MNHNS and CDR2 SASEGT. With 6 bases removed from V and 4 bases from J, the gap between germline ends came to 12 bases.

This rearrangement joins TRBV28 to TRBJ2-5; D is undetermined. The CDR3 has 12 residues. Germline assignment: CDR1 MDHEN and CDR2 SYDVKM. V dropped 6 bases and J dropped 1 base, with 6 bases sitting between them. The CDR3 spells CASSPVQETQYF. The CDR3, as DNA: TGTGCCAGCAGCCCTGTCCAAGAGACCCAGTACTTC.

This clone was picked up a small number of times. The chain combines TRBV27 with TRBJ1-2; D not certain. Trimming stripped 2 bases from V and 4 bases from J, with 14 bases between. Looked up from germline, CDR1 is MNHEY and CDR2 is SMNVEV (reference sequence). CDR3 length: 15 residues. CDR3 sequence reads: CASSLTALTIYGYTF. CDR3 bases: TGTGCCAGCAGTTTAACAGCCTTGACCATCTATGGCTACACCTTC.

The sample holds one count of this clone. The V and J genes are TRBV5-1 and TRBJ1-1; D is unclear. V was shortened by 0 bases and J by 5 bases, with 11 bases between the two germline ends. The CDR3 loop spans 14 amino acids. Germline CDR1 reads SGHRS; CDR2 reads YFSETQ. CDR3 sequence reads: CASSLAGWKTEAFF. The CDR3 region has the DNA TGCGCCAGCAGCTTGGCAGGTTGGAAAACTGAAGCTTTCTTT.

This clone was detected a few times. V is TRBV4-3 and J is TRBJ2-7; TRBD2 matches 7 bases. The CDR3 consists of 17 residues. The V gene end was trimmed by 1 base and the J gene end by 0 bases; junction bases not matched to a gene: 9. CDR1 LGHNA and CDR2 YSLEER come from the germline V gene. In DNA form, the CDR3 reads TGCGCCAGCAGCCAAGTACTCGGGGGGACTGTCTCCTACGAGCAGTACTTC. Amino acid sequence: CASSQVLGGTVSYEQYF.